The 11 T cell receptor beta chains listed next were all sequenced from one sample in a study of shared clonotypes between healthy human individuals. The repertoire was sequenced with immunoSEQ multiplex PCR; TCRdb's copy has only in-frame clones and lacks some. The sample records 2 million to 3 million clones, approximately 90% being singletons. The sample taken for sequencing was naive CD4+ T cells sorted from blood. Documented subset: CD45RA+ positively selected. The receptors come from a man younger than 35 in good health.

The chain combines TRBV7-2 with TRBJ2-1; the D gene is possibly TRBD2 (6 bases). V lost 3 bases and J 4 bases, leaving 16 bases between the germline ends. In germline, CDR1 is SGHTA, CDR2 FQGNSA. This CDR3 has 16 residues. The CDR3 spells CASSLISGGLYNEQFF. The CDR3 DNA reads TGTGCCAGCAGCTTGATCAGTGGAGGGCTATACAATGAGCAGTTCTTC. The complete variable domain, with remaining parts taken from reference TRBV7-2 and TRBJ2-1, reads GAGVSQSPSNKVTEKGKDVELRCDPISGHTALYWYRQSLGQGLEFLIYFQGNSAPDKSGLPSDRFSAERTGGSVSTLTIQRTQQEDSAVYLCASSLISGGLYNEQFFGPGTRLTVL.

V is TRBV18 and J is TRBJ1-4; D not certain. In germline, CDR1 is KGHSH, CDR2 LQKENI. The CDR3 contains 14 residues. V gave up 3 bases and J gave up 8 bases, with 13 bases separating them. The CDR3 nucleotides are TGTGCCAGCTCACCGGGCAGCCTCGGGGAAAAACTGTTTTTT. As protein: CASSPGSLGEKLFF.

This clone was observed once. As DNA, the CDR3 is TGTGCCAGCAGTTGGGGACCTGACGACTCACCCCTCCACTTT. As protein: CASSWGPDDSPLHF. The rearrangement joins TRBV5-6 to TRBJ1-6, with a possible D match to TRBD1 (5 bases). This CDR3 has 14 residues. Germline values: CDR1 SGHDT, CDR2 YYEEEE. The ends were cut back, 5 bases at V and 10 bases at J, with 16 bases in the middle.

This clone was picked up one time. This chain connects TRBV6-1 to TRBJ2-7; the D call may be TRBD1 or TRBD2 (5 bases each). Trimming took 9 bases from V and 3 from J, leaving 18 bases between them. This CDR3 is 14 amino acids long. Germline loops: CDR1 MNHNS, CDR2 SASEGT. The CDR3, as DNA: TGTGCCAGTTTGATGACCGGGACGAACTACGAGCAGTACTTC. This sequence encodes CASLMTGTNYEQYF.

The J gene is TRBJ1-3, the V gene TRBV10-3, with D unresolved. The CDR3 length is 15 residues. The V end was cut by 3 bases, the J end by 0 bases, with 9 bases between. Germline-derived CDR1 and CDR2 are ENHRY and SYGVKD. The CDR3 DNA reads TGTGCCATCAGTGATGCGGTAACCTCTGGAAACACCATATATTTT. Its translation is CAISDAVTSGNTIYF.

As to this clone: In the same sample, other DNA sequences code for this CDR3. This chain links TRBV11-3 with TRBJ2-2, with D unclear. Trimming cost V 5 bases and J 4 bases, with 5 bases left between them. This CDR3 contains 12 residues. CDR1 is SGHNT, CDR2 YENEEA, per germline. DNA for the CDR3: TGTGCCAGCAGCCGAACCACCGGGGAGCTGTTTTTT. Protein sequence: CASSRTTGELFF.

The CDR3 loop reads CASSYSRTSGSNEQFF. CDR3 bases: TGTGCCAGCAGTTACTCGAGGACTAGCGGGAGCAATGAGCAGTTCTTC. The chain employs TRBV6-5 and TRBJ2-1; 13 bases line up with TRBD2. The CDR3 is made up of 16 amino acids. J was trimmed by 6 bases and V by 0 bases; bases with no gene match: 2. The germline V gene encodes CDR1 MNHEY and CDR2 SVGAGI.

The chain carries TRBV18 and TRBJ1-1; D gene ambiguous. V was cut by 1 base and J by 0 bases, with 9 bases left in between. Per the germline V gene, CDR1 is KGHSH and CDR2 is LQKENI. The CDR3 spans 15 residues. DNA of the CDR3: TGTGCCAGCTCACCACTCGGGCACCTGAACACTGAAGCTTTCTTT. Its translation is CASSPLGHLNTEAFF.

DNA for the CDR3: TGCAGCGTGGCCGGGGCGAACTATGGCTACACCTTC. Translating gives CSVAGANYGYTF. The chain employs TRBV29-1 and TRBJ1-2; possibly TRBD1 for D (5 bases). The CDR3 has 12 amino acids. Trimming removed 6 bases from V and 2 bases from J, with 10 bases in between. The germline V gene encodes CDR1 SQVTM and CDR2 ANQGSEA.

The chain couples TRBV2 to TRBJ1-1, with 7 bases lining up with TRBD1. The V gene end was trimmed by 6 bases and the J gene end by 8 bases; junction bases not matched to a gene: 6. Looked up from germline, CDR1 is SNHLY and CDR2 is FYNNEI. The CDR3 sequence is 12 residues long. The CDR3 DNA reads TGTGCCAGCAGCGGAGACAGGGTCGAAGCTTTCTTT. The encoded protein is CASSGDRVEAFF.

The rearrangement links TRBV19 to TRBJ2-7; 11 positions agree with TRBD2. CDR1 and CDR2 (germline): LNHDA, SQIVND (reference sequence). The CDR3 sequence is 15 residues long. With V trimmed by 4 bases and J by 4 bases, 6 bases remained unmatched. In nucleotides, the CDR3 is TGTGCCAGTAGTAAGGGACTAGCGGACTTATACGAGCAGTACTTC. Encoded protein: CASSKGLADLYEQYF.